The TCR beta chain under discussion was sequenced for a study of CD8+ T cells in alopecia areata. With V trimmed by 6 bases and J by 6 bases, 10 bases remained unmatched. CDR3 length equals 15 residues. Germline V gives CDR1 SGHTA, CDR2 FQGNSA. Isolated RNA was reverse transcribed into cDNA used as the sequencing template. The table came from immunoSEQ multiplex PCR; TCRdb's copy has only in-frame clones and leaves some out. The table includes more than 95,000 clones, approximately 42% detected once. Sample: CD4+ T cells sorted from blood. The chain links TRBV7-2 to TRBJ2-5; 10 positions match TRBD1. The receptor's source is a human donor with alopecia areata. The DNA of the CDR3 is TGTGCCAGCAGGGAACCCGGGACAGGGGCAAAGACCCAGTACTTC. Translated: CASREPGTGAKTQYF.